This T cell receptor (beta chain) was retrieved from a study of cytotoxic CD8 clonotypes in ibrutinib-treated CLL. This CDR3 has 16 amino acids. V lost 3 bases to trimming and J lost 6 bases; unmatched junction nucleotides: 9. Germline V gives CDR1 SGHRS, CDR2 YFSETQ. Profiling relied on immunoSEQ multiplex PCR, and the TCRdb table lists in-frame clones only, not all of them. Among 300,000 or so clones, roughly 67% were seen once, and the ten largest hold 6.3%. This receptor was identified in a human donor with chronic lymphocytic leukemia. This chain joins TRBV5-1 and TRBJ2-1; 10 bases fit TRBD2. Material: PBMCs, obtained after 36 months of ibrutinib treatment. Written as DNA, the CDR3 is TGCGCCAGCAGCTCGGGCGCGGGACTAGCGTTCAATGAGCAGTTCTTC. This translates into CASSSGAGLAFNEQFF.